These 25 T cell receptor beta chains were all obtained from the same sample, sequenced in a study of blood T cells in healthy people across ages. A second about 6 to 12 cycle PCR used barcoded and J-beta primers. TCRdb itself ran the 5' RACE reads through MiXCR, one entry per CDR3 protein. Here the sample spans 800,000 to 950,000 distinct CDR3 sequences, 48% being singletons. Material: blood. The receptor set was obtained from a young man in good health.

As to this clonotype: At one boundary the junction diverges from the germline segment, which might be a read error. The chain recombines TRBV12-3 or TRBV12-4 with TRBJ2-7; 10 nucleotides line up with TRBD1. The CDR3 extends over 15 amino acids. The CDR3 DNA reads TGTGCCAGCAGCTTAGGACAGGGGGGTCTAGGGGAGCAGTACTTC. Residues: CASSLGQGGLGEQYF.

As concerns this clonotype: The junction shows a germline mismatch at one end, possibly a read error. The CDR3 protein is CASTAARNYDYTF. In DNA, the CDR3 is TGTGCCAGCACCGCGGCACGGAACTATGACTACACCTTC. The chain combines TRBV6-1 with TRBJ1-2; D call uncertain. This CDR3 spans 13 amino acids. Germline V gene sequence: CDR1 MNHNS, CDR2 SASEGT.

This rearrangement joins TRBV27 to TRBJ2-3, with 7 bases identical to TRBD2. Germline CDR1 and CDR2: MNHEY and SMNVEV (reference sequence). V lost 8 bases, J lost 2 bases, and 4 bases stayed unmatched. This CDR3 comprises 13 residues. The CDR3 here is CASAGLYTDTQYF. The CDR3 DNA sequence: TGTGCCAGCGCGGGACTATACACAGATACGCAGTATTTT.

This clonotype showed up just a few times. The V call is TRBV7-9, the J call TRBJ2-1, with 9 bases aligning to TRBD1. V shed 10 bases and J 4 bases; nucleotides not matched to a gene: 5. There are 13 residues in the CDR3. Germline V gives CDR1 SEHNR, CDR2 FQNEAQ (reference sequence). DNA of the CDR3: TGTGCCACCCGGGGACAGGGATACAATGAGCAGTTCTTC. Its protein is CATRGQGYNEQFF.

The CDR3 loop is CASQRNGAETQYF. As DNA, the CDR3 is TGTGCCAGCCAGCGTAATGGGGCGGAGACCCAGTACTTC. The rearrangement links TRBV7-9 to TRBJ2-5, with D possibly TRBD1 on 5 matching bases. CDR1 is SEHNR, CDR2 FQNEAQ, per germline (reference sequence). The CDR3 is made up of 13 amino acids. V was cut by 8 bases and J by 5 bases, with 15 bases left in between.

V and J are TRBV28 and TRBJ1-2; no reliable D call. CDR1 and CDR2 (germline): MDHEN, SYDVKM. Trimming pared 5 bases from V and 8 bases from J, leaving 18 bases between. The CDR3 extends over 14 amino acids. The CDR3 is CASSVGNGLQGYTF. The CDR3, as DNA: TGTGCCAGCAGTGTAGGGAATGGACTCCAAGGCTACACCTTC.

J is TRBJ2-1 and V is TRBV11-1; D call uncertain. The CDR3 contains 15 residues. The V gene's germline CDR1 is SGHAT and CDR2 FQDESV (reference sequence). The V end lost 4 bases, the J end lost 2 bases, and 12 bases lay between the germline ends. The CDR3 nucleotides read TGTGCCAGCAGCTCCCACGGAGTAGCCTACAATGAGCAGTTCTTC. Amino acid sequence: CASSSHGVAYNEQFF.

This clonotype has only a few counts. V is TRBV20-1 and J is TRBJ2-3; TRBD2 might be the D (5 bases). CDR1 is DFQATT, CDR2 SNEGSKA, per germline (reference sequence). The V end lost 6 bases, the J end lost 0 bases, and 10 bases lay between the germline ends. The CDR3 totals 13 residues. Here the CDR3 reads CSAPGSSTDTQYF. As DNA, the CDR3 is TGCAGTGCGCCGGGATCGAGCACAGATACGCAGTATTTT.

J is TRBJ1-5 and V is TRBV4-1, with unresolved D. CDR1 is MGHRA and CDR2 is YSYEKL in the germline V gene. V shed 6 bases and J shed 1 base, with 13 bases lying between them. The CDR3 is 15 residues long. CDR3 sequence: CASSRDGVSNQPQHF. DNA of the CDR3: TGCGCCAGCAGTCGCGATGGCGTGAGCAATCAGCCCCAGCATTTT.

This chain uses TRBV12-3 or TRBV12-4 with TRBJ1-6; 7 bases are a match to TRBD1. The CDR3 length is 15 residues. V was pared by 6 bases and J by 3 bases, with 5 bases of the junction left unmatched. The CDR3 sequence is CASRRDRSYNSPLHF. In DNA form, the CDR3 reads TGTGCCAGCAGGCGGGACAGAAGCTATAATTCACCCCTCCACTTT.

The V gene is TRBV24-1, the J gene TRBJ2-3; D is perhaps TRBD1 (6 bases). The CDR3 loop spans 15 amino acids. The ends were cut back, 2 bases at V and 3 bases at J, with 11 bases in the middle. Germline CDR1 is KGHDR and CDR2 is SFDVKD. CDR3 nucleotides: TGTGCCACCAGTGATTGGAGGACAGCAACAGATACGCAGTATTTT. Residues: CATSDWRTATDTQYF.

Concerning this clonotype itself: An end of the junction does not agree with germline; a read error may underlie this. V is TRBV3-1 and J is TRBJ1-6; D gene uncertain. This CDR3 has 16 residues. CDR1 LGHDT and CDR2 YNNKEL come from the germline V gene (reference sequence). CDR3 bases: TGTGTCAGCAGCCAGGAAGGCGGGATGGGTAATTCACCCCTCCACTTT. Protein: CVSSQEGGMGNSPLHF.

The CDR3 sequence: CASSATTWVGTQHF. The CDR3 DNA reads as TGTGCCAGCAGCGCAACGACCTGGGTAGGGACCCAGCATTTT. The chain carries TRBV7-2 and TRBJ1-5; D not resolved. Trimming cost V 5 bases and J 11 bases, with 19 bases left between them. Germline lookup yields CDR1 SGHTA and CDR2 FQGNSA. CDR3 length: 14 amino acids.

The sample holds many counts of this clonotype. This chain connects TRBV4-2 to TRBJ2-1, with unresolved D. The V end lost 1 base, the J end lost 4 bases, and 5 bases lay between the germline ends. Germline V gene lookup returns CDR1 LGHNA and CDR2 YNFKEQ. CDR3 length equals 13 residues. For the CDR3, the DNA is TGTGCCAGCAGCCAAGCAGGATACAATGAGCAGTTCTTC. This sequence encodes CASSQAGYNEQFF.

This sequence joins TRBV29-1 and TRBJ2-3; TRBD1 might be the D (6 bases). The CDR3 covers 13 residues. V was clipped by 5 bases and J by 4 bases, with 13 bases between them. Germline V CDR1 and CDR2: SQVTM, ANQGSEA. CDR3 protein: CSVPGTRPDTQYF. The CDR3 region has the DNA TGCAGCGTTCCCGGGACAAGACCAGATACGCAGTATTTT.

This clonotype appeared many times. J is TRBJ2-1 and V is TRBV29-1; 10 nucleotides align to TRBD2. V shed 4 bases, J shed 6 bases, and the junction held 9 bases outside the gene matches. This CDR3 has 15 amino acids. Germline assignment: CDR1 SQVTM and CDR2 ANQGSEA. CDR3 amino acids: CSVGTPSGGANEQFF. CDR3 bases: TGCAGCGTTGGTACTCCCAGCGGGGGGGCCAATGAGCAGTTCTTC.

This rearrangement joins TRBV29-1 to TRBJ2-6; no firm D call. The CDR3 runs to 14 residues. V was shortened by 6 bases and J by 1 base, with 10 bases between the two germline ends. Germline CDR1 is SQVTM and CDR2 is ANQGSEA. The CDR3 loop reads CSVLGLSGANVLTF. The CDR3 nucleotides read TGCAGCGTCTTAGGGTTGTCTGGGGCCAACGTCCTGACTTTC.

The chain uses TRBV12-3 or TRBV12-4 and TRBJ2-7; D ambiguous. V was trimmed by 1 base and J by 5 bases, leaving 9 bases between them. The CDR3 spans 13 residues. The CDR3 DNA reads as TGTGCCAGCAGTTTAGTCGAATCCCACGAGCAGTACTTC. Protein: CASSLVESHEQYF.

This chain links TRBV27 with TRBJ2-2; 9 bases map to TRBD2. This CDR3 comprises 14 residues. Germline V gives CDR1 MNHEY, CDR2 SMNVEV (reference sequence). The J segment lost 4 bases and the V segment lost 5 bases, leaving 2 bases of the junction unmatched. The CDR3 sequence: CASSGTSFTGELFF. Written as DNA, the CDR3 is TGTGCCAGCAGTGGGACTAGCTTCACCGGGGAGCTGTTTTTT.

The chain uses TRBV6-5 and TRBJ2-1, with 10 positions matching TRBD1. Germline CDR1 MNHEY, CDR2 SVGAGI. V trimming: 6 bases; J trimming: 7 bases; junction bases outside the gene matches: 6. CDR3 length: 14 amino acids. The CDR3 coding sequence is TGTGCCAGCAGCCTGGGACAGGGGTTTAATGAGCAGTTCTTC. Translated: CASSLGQGFNEQFF.

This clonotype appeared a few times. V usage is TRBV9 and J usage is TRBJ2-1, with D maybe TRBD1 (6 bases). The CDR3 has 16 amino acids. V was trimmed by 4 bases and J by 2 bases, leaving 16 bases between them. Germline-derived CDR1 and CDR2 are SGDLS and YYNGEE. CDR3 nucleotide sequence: TGTGCCAGCAGCCCCAGGGGAGCGAGGGCCTACAATGAGCAGTTCTTC. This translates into CASSPRGARAYNEQFF.

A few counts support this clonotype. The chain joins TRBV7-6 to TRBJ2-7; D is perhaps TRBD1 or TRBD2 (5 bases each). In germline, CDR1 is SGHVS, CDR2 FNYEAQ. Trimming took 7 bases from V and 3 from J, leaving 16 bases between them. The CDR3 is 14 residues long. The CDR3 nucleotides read TGTGCCAGCACCCTAGAGGGGTTGGGCTACGAGCAGTACTTC. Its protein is CASTLEGLGYEQYF.

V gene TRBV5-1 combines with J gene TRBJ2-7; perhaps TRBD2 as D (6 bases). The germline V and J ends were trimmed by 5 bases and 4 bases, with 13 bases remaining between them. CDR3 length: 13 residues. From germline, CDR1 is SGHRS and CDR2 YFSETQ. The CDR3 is CASRGYGGYEQYF. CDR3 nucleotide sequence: TGCGCCAGCAGGGGATACGGAGGGTACGAGCAGTACTTC.

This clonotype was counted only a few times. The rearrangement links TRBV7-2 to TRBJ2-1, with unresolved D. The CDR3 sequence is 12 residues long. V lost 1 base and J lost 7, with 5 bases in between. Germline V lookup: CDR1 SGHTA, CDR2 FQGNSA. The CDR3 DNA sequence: TGTGCCAGCAGCTTAGACCAAAATGAGCAGTTCTTC. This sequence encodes CASSLDQNEQFF.

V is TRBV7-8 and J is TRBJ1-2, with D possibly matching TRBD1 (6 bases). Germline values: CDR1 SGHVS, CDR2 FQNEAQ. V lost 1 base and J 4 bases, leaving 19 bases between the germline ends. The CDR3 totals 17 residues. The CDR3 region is CASSLGPGGDKVYGYTF. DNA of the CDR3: TGTGCCAGCAGCTTAGGGCCGGGAGGGGACAAGGTCTATGGCTACACCTTC.